The 17 T cell receptor beta chains given below trace back to one sample, sequenced in a study of CD8 T cells in Susac syndrome. With random hexamers, reverse transcription was performed on about 0.5 to 1 ug of RNA. A single record per CDR3 protein comes from TCRdb applying MiXCR to the immunoSEQ multiplex PCR reads. The table lists some 200,000 distinct CDR3 sequences, nearly 97% of them singletons. Material for sequencing was CD4+ T cells from PBMCs. These receptors came from a human donor with Susac syndrome.

The CDR3 sequence: CASSLAGVNEKLFF. In nucleotides, the CDR3 is TGTGCCAGCAGTTTGGCGGGAGTTAATGAAAAACTGTTTTTT. This chain uses TRBV12-3 or TRBV12-4 with TRBJ1-4; D remains unclear. The CDR3 is made up of 14 amino acids. V lost 3 bases, J lost 4 bases, and 9 bases lay in between.

The chain has TRBV5-1 and TRBJ2-7; D is uncertain. Germline values: CDR1 SGHRS, CDR2 YFSETQ. Trimming left V 1 base short and J 0 bases short, with 8 bases between. The CDR3 is made up of 14 amino acids. Here the CDR3 DNA reads TGCGCCAGCAGCTTGACCGGCACCTCCTACGAGCAGTACTTC. This sequence encodes CASSLTGTSYEQYF.

The chain has TRBV4-2 and TRBJ2-7; the match to TRBD1 covers 7 bases. The germline gives CDR1 LGHNA, CDR2 YNFKEQ. V lost 4 bases, J lost 2 bases, and 8 bases stayed unmatched. The CDR3 is 15 residues long. The CDR3 protein is CASSPTTGLAYEQYF. As DNA, the CDR3 is TGTGCCAGCAGCCCGACGACAGGGCTCGCCTACGAGCAGTACTTC.

This clonotype was seen once. The chain combines TRBV28 with TRBJ1-1; D is unresolved. The CDR3 length is 15 residues. The germline V gene encodes CDR1 MDHEN and CDR2 SYDVKM. V was cut by 2 bases and J by 1 base, with 11 bases left in between. The CDR3 nucleotides are TGTGCCAGCAGTTTAGTAGGGCTCTGGAACACTGAAGCTTTCTTT. It codes for CASSLVGLWNTEAFF.

J is TRBJ1-6 and V is TRBV19; D gene ambiguous. The CDR3 length is 12 residues. The ends were cut back, 9 bases at V and 5 bases at J, with 8 bases in the middle. Germline-derived CDR1 and CDR2 are LNHDA and SQIVND (reference sequence). CDR3 loop: CASGPNNSPLHF. The CDR3 bases are TGTGCCAGCGGGCCAAATAATTCACCCCTCCACTTT.

This clonotype was counted a single time. CDR3: CASSQGRQGQSNQPQHF. Written as DNA, the CDR3 is TGCGCCAGCAGCCAAGGGAGACAGGGACAGAGCAATCAGCCCCAGCATTTT. This chain joins TRBV4-1 and TRBJ1-5; 7 positions agree with TRBD1. The germline CDR1 and CDR2 sequences are MGHRA and YSYEKL. This CDR3 has 17 amino acids. V shed 1 base and J 1 base; nucleotides not matched to a gene: 7.

The V call is TRBV10-2, the J call TRBJ2-6; D unresolved. Germline CDR1 reads WSHSY; CDR2 reads SAAADI. The CDR3 loop spans 13 amino acids. V was trimmed by 6 bases and J by 4 bases, leaving 7 bases between them. The CDR3 nucleotides are TGCGCCAGCAGGGAATCCGGGGCCAACGTCCTGACTTTC. Its translation is CASRESGANVLTF.

The rearrangement uses TRBV10-3 and TRBJ2-7; 7 nucleotides align to TRBD1. With 11 bases clipped from V and 3 bases from J, the junction kept 10 bases outside the gene matches. The CDR3 consists of 13 residues. From germline, CDR1 is ENHRY and CDR2 SYGVKD. The DNA of the CDR3 is TGTGCCGCACAGGGGCAGGTTGGCTACGAGCAGTACTTC. It translates to CAAQGQVGYEQYF.

The V call is TRBV6-4, the J call TRBJ2-1; 7 positions agree with TRBD1. V lost 3 bases to trimming and J lost 5 bases; unmatched junction nucleotides: 4. From germline, CDR1 is MRHNA and CDR2 SNTAGT. CDR3 length equals 14 residues. The CDR3 region is CASSEQGYNNEQFF. The CDR3 coding sequence is TGTGCCAGCAGTGAACAGGGGTACAACAATGAGCAGTTCTTC.

V is TRBV20-1 and J is TRBJ1-6; D is uncertain. Deletions cut 3 bases from V and 0 bases from J, with 9 bases between. The germline V gene has CDR1 DFQATT and CDR2 SNEGSKA (reference sequence). This CDR3 has 15 residues. As DNA, the CDR3 is TGCAGTGCTAGTGGGCAGAGCTCCTATAATTCACCCCTCCACTTT. Its translation is CSASGQSSYNSPLHF.

The chain joins TRBV4-2 to TRBJ1-5; D unclear. V was shortened by 1 base and J by 4 bases, with 8 bases between the two germline ends. The CDR3 totals 14 residues. Germline V gives CDR1 LGHNA, CDR2 YNFKEQ. The CDR3 DNA reads as TGTGCCAGCAGCCAAGCAAGACTTAATCAGCCCCAGCATTTT. It translates to CASSQARLNQPQHF.

The V and J genes are TRBV9 and TRBJ1-6; 9 bases map to TRBD1. The junction had 4 bases not matched to a gene; V was cut back by 2 bases and J by 7 bases. CDR1 and CDR2 from the germline V gene are SGDLS and YYNGEE. The CDR3 loop spans 15 amino acids. The chain's CDR3 is CASSVLGQGNSPLHF. In DNA form, the CDR3 reads TGTGCCAGCAGCGTCCTGGGACAGGGCAATTCACCCCTCCACTTT. Full variable domain (outside the CDR3, taken from reference TRBV9 and TRBJ1-6): DSGVTQTPKHLITATGQRVTLRCSPRSGDLSVYWYQQSLDQGLQFLIQYYNGEERAKGNILERFSAQQFPDLHSELNLSSLELGDSALYFCASSVLGQGNSPLHFGNGTRLTVT.

The chain recombines TRBV12-3 or TRBV12-4 with TRBJ1-1; a possible D gene is TRBD1 (6 bases). This CDR3 has 16 amino acids. Between the trimmed V and J ends, which lost 5 bases and 1 base, there was a span of 17 bases. CDR3 in amino acids: CASSVQGLQPNTEAFF. DNA of the CDR3: TGTGCCAGCAGTGTACAGGGTTTACAGCCGAACACTGAAGCTTTCTTT.

This sequence joins TRBV9 and TRBJ1-2, with D maybe TRBD1 (5 bases). The germline gives CDR1 SGDLS, CDR2 YYNGEE. Trimming cost V 2 bases and J 3 bases, with 11 bases left between them. The CDR3 is made up of 14 amino acids. The DNA of the CDR3 is TGTGCCAGCAGCGTGGGGACGGATCACTATGGCTACACCTTC. Its translation: CASSVGTDHYGYTF.

This rearrangement joins TRBV5-6 to TRBJ2-4; unclear D gene. Germline-derived CDR1 and CDR2 are SGHDT and YYEEEE. Trimming took off 2 bases at V and 8 bases at J, with 8 bases between the two ends. This CDR3 region has 12 residues. The CDR3 loop reads CASSFSRDIQYF. As DNA, the CDR3 is TGTGCCAGCAGCTTCTCCCGGGACATTCAGTACTTC.

The genes are TRBV7-9 and TRBJ1-2; D might be TRBD1 (5 bases). Germline V gene sequence: CDR1 SEHNR, CDR2 FQNEAQ (reference sequence). V shed 5 bases and J shed 4 bases, with 14 bases lying between them. The CDR3 extends over 14 amino acids. CDR3 nucleotide sequence: TGTGCCAGCAGCCGGGACGGATCCTTCTATGGCTACACCTTC. Translating it yields CASSRDGSFYGYTF.

The chain links TRBV7-2 to TRBJ1-5; weak D call: TRBD1 (6 bases). CDR3 length: 16 residues. Germline loops: CDR1 SGHTA, CDR2 FQGNSA. The V and J ends lost 1 base and 4 bases respectively, with 14 bases between them. CDR3 DNA sequence: TGTGCCAGCAGCTTAGGGTCGGCAGGGGCAAATCAGCCCCAGCATTTT. Protein sequence: CASSLGSAGANQPQHF. The full variable domain, completed using reference TRBV7-2 and TRBJ1-5, is GAGVSQSPSNKVTEKGKDVELRCDPISGHTALYWYRQSLGQGLEFLIYFQGNSAPDKSGLPSDRFSAERTGGSVSTLTIQRTQQEDSAVYLCASSLGSAGANQPQHFGDGTRLSIL.